A selection of T cell receptor beta chains follows, all from one sample in a study of blood T cells in healthy people across ages. Each CDR3 protein is one row after TCRdb ran MiXCR on the 5' RACE reads. This table has about 1.4 million distinct CDR3 sequences, around 59% appearing once. Sequenced sample: blood. The receptors were gathered from a man aged 18 to 35 in good health. The CDR3 runs from the conserved cysteine through the conserved F or W. The order of the fields is J gene, V gene, CDR3 protein.

>TRBJ2-2|TRBV7-9
CASSLAGLNIGELFF
>TRBJ2-7|TRBV4-1
CASSQGKGWYEQYF
>TRBJ1-1|TRBV7-9
CASSWEIANTEAFF
>TRBJ1-4|TRBV10-3
CAISRGGEKLFF
>TRBJ2-7|TRBV12-3/TRBV12-4
CASSSEAGVAYEQYF
>TRBJ2-5|TRBV20-1
CSARSGVAGGETQYF
>TRBJ2-7|TRBV20-1
CSARGEGFYEQYF
>TRBJ2-6|TRBV12-3/TRBV12-4
CAGSAWVSGANVLTF
>TRBJ1-5|TRBV7-2
CASSRRQGRTYSNQPQHF
>TRBJ2-6|TRBV7-2
CASLEGRGSSGANVLTF
>TRBJ2-1|TRBV5-4
CASSRGTTDEQFF
>.|TRBV29-1
CSVAADSRNEQYF
>TRBJ1-1|TRBV12-3/TRBV12-4
CASSLAPGGFEVFF
>TRBJ1-1|TRBV30
CAWAGANTEAFF
>TRBJ2-1|TRBV2
CASSGSGYNEQFF
>TRBJ2-5|TRBV7-9
CASSLEAGPRNQETQYF
>TRBJ2-7|TRBV5-1
CASSSVDSWFEQYF
>TRBJ2-1|TRBV12-3/TRBV12-4
CASSLEGNSRGGEQFF
>TRBJ2-7|TRBV28
CASRDGTPTYEQYF
>TRBJ1-2|TRBV12-3/TRBV12-4
CASRLLGGRGYGYTF
>.|TRBV9
CASSATTDAVEQYF
>TRBJ2-1|TRBV5-1
CASSQRERGYNEQFF
>TRBJ2-3|TRBV27
CASRGPGFNTQYF
>TRBJ2-5|TRBV7-9
CASSLDVGGTQETQYF
>TRBJ2-1|TRBV15
CATSSTRSSYNEQFF
>TRBJ2-7|TRBV20-1
CSLTSGNSYEQYF
>TRBJ2-1|TRBV12-3/TRBV12-4
CASSLGLQGPYNEQFF
>TRBJ1-5|TRBV4-1
CASSQEGQGVNQPQHF
>TRBJ2-2|TRBV18
CASSPTGQNTGELFF